This TCR beta chain was observed in a study of T cells in Graves' hyperthyroidism and ophthalmopathy (dated by TCRdb to about 2019). Notes on the research overall: Peripheral blood samples were taken at initial diagnosis, before any treatment was given. A discovery cohort of about 95 patients, 43 with Graves' ophthalmopathy and approximately 60 with stable Graves' hyperthyroidism, was used to find distinguishing TCR V-J signatures. Prospective prediction of ophthalmopathy was tested in an independent validation cohort consisting of fewer than 20 hyperthyroidism patients and approximately 16 patients who later progressed to ophthalmopathy. The roughly 90 discovery patients were divided at random into training and test sets in a 7:3 ratio. Thyroid tissue and blood T-cell repertoires from six Graves' hyperthyroidism patients were also compared in the study. After sampling, hyperthyroidism patients received methimazole starting at 30 mg daily, and ophthalmopathy patients received high-dose intravenous methylprednisolone. According to the paper, TCR Vbeta CDR3 sequencing was carried out on over 130 peripheral blood samples, which came from 40 to 45 ophthalmopathy, 70 to 80 hyperthyroidism and approximately 17 progressor patients.

The TCR beta CDR3 regions were amplified from the RNA transcripts. The first round of RT-PCR for the TCR CDR3 was performed with the HTBI primer set and the Qiagen OneStep RT-PCR kit. Libraries were constructed in a second round of multiplex PCR, after which size selection and purification were performed. Sequencing of the libraries was done on an Illumina HiSeq2000 using paired-end 100 bp reads. In the paper's pipeline: SOAPnuke was used to process the raw data, with reads discarded if the reads contained adapters or uncalled bases, had a mean Phred below 15, or lacked an exact constant-primer or identifier match. High-quality paired reads were merged using COPE v1.2.5, and each unique nucleotide sequence was defined as a clonotype. MiTCR v1.1 was used to align clonotypes to the IMGT TRBV, TRBD and TRBJ reference segments. The analysis was restricted to V-J combinations with a frequency above 0.0001, which together covered 99% to 99.2% of the repertoires. The TCS score was defined as the ratio of F50 (clonal expansion) to E x V (chaos), calculated using BLOSUM62-based TCRdist between CDR3 peptides within each V-J. Welch's t-statistics and random forest reduced 514 V-J features to fewer than 15, which were used in a naive Bayes classifier (R e1071). Through fastp at Q25 and MiXCR, TCRdb rebuilt clones from the public reads, retaining in-frame beta chains. CDR3 protein duplicates are merged, each entry listing the most common genes and DNA. The V and J calls, along with clone size, are taken from TCRdb and not from the paper's own processing. For this sample the table gives 500,000 to 650,000 distinct CDR3 sequences, of which less than 15% were detected only once. Around 13% of the sample rests with the top ten.

Stable Graves' hyperthyroidism was defined as no progression to ophthalmopathy during 18 months of follow-up. Hyperthyroidism patients were newly diagnosed, had a disease duration of under 2 months, and were aged 18 to 65 years. Patients with uncontrolled infections, other autoimmune diseases, pregnancy or lactation were excluded. Diagnoses were based on clinical symptoms, serum thyroxine and TRAb, thyroid ultrasound and orbital computed tomography. PBMCs were isolated from about 9 ml of fresh peripheral blood by Ficoll-Paque density gradient centrifugation. Total RNA was extracted using Trizol reagent, and RNA quality was assessed on an Agilent 2100 Bioanalyzer. What the authors observed across the whole study: Sample size was not statistically predetermined, and investigators were not blinded to group allocation. In cross-validation, a model built on a 13 V-J signature told ophthalmopathy apart from stable hyperthyroidism with under 90% sensitivity and about 81% specificity, and in testing the same model reached 80%/75%. In validation, the model predicted progression to ophthalmopathy a median of approximately 6.3 months before onset, with over 55% sensitivity and roughly 79% specificity. Blood samples also contained most of the expanded thyroid clonotypes (frequency above 0.001), which suggests that blood repertoires may reflect thyroid immune responses.

The germline V gene (reference sequence) sets CDR1 to MNHEY and CDR2 to SMNVEV. The V and J ends are trimmed by 5 bases and 3 bases, leaving 16 bases between them. CDR3 length: 16 amino acids, cysteine to phenylalanine. This entry keeps only the CDR3 DNA: 48 bases, framed from base 1. This clonotype appeared a few times. The antigen it binds to is not known. Base qualities are not provided; no much larger clone lies one nucleotide away. The receptor was derived from a woman in her forties with Graves' hyperthyroidism. Sample: blood. The chain was built from TRBV27 and TRBJ2-2; the D assignment is uncertain and may be TRBD1 or TRBD2, with 5 bases supporting each. For the CDR3, the sequence is CASSRPGRPYTGELFF. DNA sequence: TGTGCCAGCAGTCGCCCGGGACGACCCTACACCGGGGAGCTGTTTTTT.